A single sample gave rise to the 14 T cell receptor beta chains below, sequenced in a study of cytomegalovirus exposure and HLA in healthy donors. Both 60 Vbeta primers and 13 Jbeta primers went into the PCR. Sequenced by immunoSEQ multiplex PCR; TCRdb stores in-frame clones only, minus some. The sample contains 60,000 to 70,000 clones, 78% of which appear only once. Sequencing was carried out using PBMCs. These receptor sequences come from a man aged 18 to 35 in good health and CMV-seropositive.

The V gene is TRBV30, the J gene TRBJ2-7; D is possibly TRBD1 (6 bases). V dropped 1 base and J dropped 4 bases, with 11 bases sitting between them. Germline V gene data show CDR1 as GTSNPN and CDR2 as SVGIG (reference sequence). The CDR3 has 13 residues. The DNA of the CDR3 is TGTGCCTGGAGTGGGGGGCGGTATTACGAGCAGTACTTC. This codes for CAWSGGRYYEQYF.

The V call is TRBV29-1, the J call TRBJ1-2, with D uncertain. V was shortened by 7 bases and J by 8 bases, with 17 bases between the two germline ends. The CDR3 is 12 amino acids. CDR1 and CDR2 from the germline V gene are SQVTM and ANQGSEA. Here the CDR3 reads CSAGSWGDGYTF. CDR3 bases: TGCAGCGCCGGTTCCTGGGGAGACGGCTACACCTTC.

This clone is a singleton in its sample. V usage is TRBV30 and J usage is TRBJ1-2; the D gene is possibly TRBD1 (5 bases). The CDR3 runs 12 residues. V lost 4 bases to trimming and J lost 4 bases, with 10 bases between them. The germline CDR1 and CDR2 sequences are GTSNPN and SVGIG (reference sequence). The CDR3 region has the DNA TGTGCCTGGAATAGGGGAGGCTATGGCTACACCTTC. Protein sequence: CAWNRGGYGYTF.

Turning to this clone: Other DNA sequences in this sample translate to the same CDR3. The chain recombines TRBV30 with TRBJ2-5, with TRBD2 matching over 7 bases. The CDR3 contains 12 residues. CDR1 is GTSNPN and CDR2 is SVGIG in the germline V gene (reference sequence). V was pared by 4 bases and J by 5 bases, with 4 bases of the junction left unmatched. CDR3 sequence: CAWTGGGETQYF. CDR3 nucleotide sequence: TGTGCCTGGACGGGGGGAGGTGAGACCCAGTACTTC.

The chain employs TRBV6-5 and TRBJ1-4; D possibly corresponds to TRBD1 (5 bases). Per germline, CDR1 MNHEY and CDR2 SVGAGI. This CDR3 is built from 14 residues. With 8 bases removed from V and 8 bases from J, the gap between germline ends came to 18 bases. The CDR3 is CASAPSTEREKLFF. In DNA, the CDR3 is TGTGCCAGCGCCCCCTCGACAGAGAGAGAAAAACTGTTTTTT.

The chain couples TRBV29-1 to TRBJ2-7; D uncertain. The CDR3 consists of 13 residues. Germline V CDR1 and CDR2: SQVTM, ANQGSEA. Trimming took off 1 base at V and 3 bases at J, with 10 bases between the two ends. The CDR3 DNA is TGCAGCGTTGAAGGGCGACAACTCTACGAGCAGTACTTC. Translation: CSVEGRQLYEQYF.

CDR3 coding DNA: TGTGCCACCAGACAGGAATTTGAAGCTTTCTTT. Its translation is CATRQEFEAFF. The chain links TRBV2 to TRBJ1-1; the D gene is possibly TRBD1 (6 bases). The germline gives CDR1 SNHLY, CDR2 FYNNEI. V was pared by 10 bases and J by 7 bases, with 13 bases between. The CDR3 is 11 amino acids.

J is TRBJ2-3 and V is TRBV7-8; 9 bases are shared with TRBD2. The CDR3 spans 15 residues. CDR1 is SGHVS and CDR2 is FQNEAQ in the germline V gene. The V and J ends lost 1 base and 3 bases, in that order; junction bases with no gene match: 2. CDR3 sequence (DNA): TGTGCCAGCAGCTTAGTAGCGGGGGAGACAGATACGCAGTATTTT. Translating it yields CASSLVAGETDTQYF.

The V gene is TRBV6-1, the J gene TRBJ1-5; D uncertain. V was trimmed by 2 bases and J by 4 bases, leaving 6 bases between them. CDR1 is MNHNS, CDR2 SASEGT, per germline. This CDR3 comprises 13 residues. CDR3 protein: CASSERGNQPQHF. The CDR3 region has the DNA TGTGCCAGCAGTGAACGGGGAAATCAGCCCCAGCATTTT.

This chain links TRBV6-5 with TRBJ2-3; 7 bases align to TRBD1. Trimming took 5 bases from V and 4 from J; bases not matched to a gene: 9. Germline assignment: CDR1 MNHEY and CDR2 SVGAGI. The CDR3 has 15 residues. CDR3 DNA sequence: TGTGCCAGCAGTCGCCGACAGGGTGGCGCAGATACGCAGTATTTT. This gives the protein CASSRRQGGADTQYF.

The chain joins TRBV20-1 to TRBJ1-6; D is undetermined. The CDR3 totals 11 residues. Germline CDR1 and CDR2: DFQATT and SNEGSKA (reference sequence). The V gene lost 6 bases and the J gene lost 4 bases, with 4 bases spanning the gap. CDR3 bases: TGCAGTGCCCCGTATAATTCACCCCTCCACTTT. Its translation is CSAPYNSPLHF.

By frequency in the sample, this clone is medium-sized. The rearrangement uses TRBV6-5 and TRBJ1-1; a weak D match, TRBD1 (5 bases). Germline V gives CDR1 MNHEY, CDR2 SVGAGI. The CDR3 covers 12 residues. Trimming took off 5 bases at V and 9 bases at J, with 13 bases between the two ends. Here the CDR3 reads CASSTGQGQAFF. CDR3 DNA sequence: TGTGCCAGCAGTACAGGTCAGGGCCAAGCTTTCTTT.

This chain uses TRBV7-2 with TRBJ2-2, with 12 nucleotides matching TRBD2. Per germline, CDR1 SGHTA and CDR2 FQGNSA. V lost 4 bases to trimming and J lost 8 bases; unmatched junction nucleotides: 8. The CDR3 loop spans 16 amino acids. For the CDR3, the DNA is TGTGCCAGCAGCTGGTCGGGACTAGCGGGTTCGGGGGAGCTGTTTTTT. It is translated as CASSWSGLAGSGELFF.

This chain connects TRBV25-1 to TRBJ1-1; D unclear. CDR1 and CDR2 (germline): MGHDK, SYGVNS. V was cut by 4 bases and J by 0 bases, with 12 bases left in between. The CDR3 is made up of 15 amino acids. CDR3 sequence (DNA): TGTGCCAGCAGTGGGCAGTGGGGAGTGAACACTGAAGCTTTCTTT. This codes for CASSGQWGVNTEAFF. Drawing the rest from reference TRBV25-1 and TRBJ1-1, the complete variable domain is EADIYQTPRYLVIGTGKKITLECSQTMGHDKMYWYQQDPGMELHLIHYSYGVNSTEKGDLSSESTVSRIRTEHFPLTLESARPSHTSQYLCASSGQWGVNTEAFFGQGTRLTVV.